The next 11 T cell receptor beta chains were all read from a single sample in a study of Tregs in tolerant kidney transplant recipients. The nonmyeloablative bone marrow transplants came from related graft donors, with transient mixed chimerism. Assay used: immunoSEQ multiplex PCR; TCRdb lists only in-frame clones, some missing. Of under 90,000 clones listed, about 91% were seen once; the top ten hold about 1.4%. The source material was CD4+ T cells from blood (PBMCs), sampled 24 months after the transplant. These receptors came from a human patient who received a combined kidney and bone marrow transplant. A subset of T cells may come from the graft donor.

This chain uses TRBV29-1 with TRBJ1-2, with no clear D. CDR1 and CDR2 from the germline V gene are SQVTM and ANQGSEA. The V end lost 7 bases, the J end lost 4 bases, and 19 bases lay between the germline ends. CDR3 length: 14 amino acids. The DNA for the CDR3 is TGCAGCGCCCAAGGTTGGGAGTCAACCTATGGCTACACCTTC. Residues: CSAQGWESTYGYTF.

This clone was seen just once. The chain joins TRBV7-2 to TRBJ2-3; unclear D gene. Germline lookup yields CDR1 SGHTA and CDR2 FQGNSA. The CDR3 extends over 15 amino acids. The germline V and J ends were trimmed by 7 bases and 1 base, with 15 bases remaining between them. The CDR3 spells CASNLDGARTDTQYF. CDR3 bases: TGTGCCAGCAACCTAGACGGAGCTCGCACAGATACGCAGTATTTT.

The CDR3 region has the DNA TGTGCCAGCCCGTCCAGAGGGTCTGGAAACACCATATATTTT. Its protein product is CASPSRGSGNTIYF. This chain uses TRBV30 with TRBJ1-3; no reliable D call. The CDR3 spans 14 residues. The germline CDR1 and CDR2 sequences are GTSNPN and SVGIG (reference sequence). V lost 8 bases and J 1 base, leaving 15 bases between the germline ends. Based on the CDR3 plus reference TRBV30 and TRBJ1-3, the full variable domain is SQTIHQWPATLVQPVGSPLSLECTVEGTSNPNLYWYRQAAGRGLQLLFYSVGIGQISSEVPQNLSASRPQDRQFILSSKKLLLSDSGFYLCASPSRGSGNTIYFGEGSWLTVV.

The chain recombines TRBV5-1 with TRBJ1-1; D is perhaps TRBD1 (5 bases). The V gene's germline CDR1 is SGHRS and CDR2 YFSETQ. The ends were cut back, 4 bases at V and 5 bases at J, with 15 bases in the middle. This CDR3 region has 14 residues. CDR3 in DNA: TGCGCCAGCAGCCCCTCGCTTGGGGGGACTGAAGCTTTCTTT. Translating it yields CASSPSLGGTEAFF.

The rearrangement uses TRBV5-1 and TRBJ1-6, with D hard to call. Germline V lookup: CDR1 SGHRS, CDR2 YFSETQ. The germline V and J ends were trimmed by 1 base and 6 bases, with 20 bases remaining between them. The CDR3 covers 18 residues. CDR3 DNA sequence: TGCGCCAGCAGCTTGTCACAGACAACCATGGGAGGTAATTCACCCCTCCACTTT. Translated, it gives CASSLSQTTMGGNSPLHF.

The CDR3 sequence is CASSLGSTAEAFF. CDR3 sequence (DNA): TGTGCCAGCAGCTTGGGGTCCACAGCTGAAGCTTTCTTT. This chain uses TRBV5-5 with TRBJ1-1, with D unclear. This CDR3 contains 13 residues. Germline V gene lookup returns CDR1 SGHKS and CDR2 YYEKEE (reference sequence). Trimming took 0 bases from V and 6 from J, leaving 9 bases between them.

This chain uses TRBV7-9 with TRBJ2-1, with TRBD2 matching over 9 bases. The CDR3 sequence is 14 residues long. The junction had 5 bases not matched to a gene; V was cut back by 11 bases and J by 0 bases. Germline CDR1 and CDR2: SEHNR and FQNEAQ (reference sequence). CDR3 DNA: TGTGCCGTACCGCGGGAGGGCTCCTACAATGAGCAGTTCTTC. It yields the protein CAVPREGSYNEQFF.

CDR3: CATAGGKRNNEQFF. The CDR3 bases are TGTGCCACCGCGGGGGGGAAGAGGAACAATGAGCAGTTCTTC. The chain uses TRBV7-9 and TRBJ2-1; 9 nucleotides match TRBD2. Trimming cost V 10 bases and J 5 bases; bases outside gene matches: 9. CDR1 is SEHNR, CDR2 FQNEAQ, per germline (reference sequence). The CDR3 is made up of 14 amino acids. Supplemented by reference TRBV7-9 and TRBJ2-1, the full variable domain reads DTGVSQNPRHKITKRGQNVTFRCDPISEHNRLYWYRQTLGQGPEFLTYFQNEAQLEKSRLLSDRFSAERPKGSFSTLEIQRTEQGDSAMYLCATAGGKRNNEQFFGPGTRLTVL.

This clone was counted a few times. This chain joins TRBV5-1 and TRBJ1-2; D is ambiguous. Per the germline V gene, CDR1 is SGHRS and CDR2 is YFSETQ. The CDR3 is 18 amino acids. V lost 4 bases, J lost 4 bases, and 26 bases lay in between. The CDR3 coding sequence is TGCGCCAGCAGCCAGGCCCGGCAAGTCGAGGGCCAAGGCTATGGCTACACCTTC. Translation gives CASSQARQVEGQGYGYTF.

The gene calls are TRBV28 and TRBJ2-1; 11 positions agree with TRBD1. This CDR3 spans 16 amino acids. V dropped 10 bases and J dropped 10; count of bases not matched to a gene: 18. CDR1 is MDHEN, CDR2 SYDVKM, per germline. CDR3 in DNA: TGTGCCACAATGAACCCGGGACAGGGGGATTTCGGAGAGCAGTTCTTC. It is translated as CATMNPGQGDFGEQFF.

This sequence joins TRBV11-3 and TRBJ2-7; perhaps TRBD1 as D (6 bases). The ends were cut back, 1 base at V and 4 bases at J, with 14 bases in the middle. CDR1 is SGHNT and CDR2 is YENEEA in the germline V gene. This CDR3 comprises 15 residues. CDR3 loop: CASSLGYQGLYEQYF. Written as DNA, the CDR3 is TGTGCCAGCAGCTTAGGTTATCAGGGGTTGTACGAGCAGTACTTC.